This passage covers 6 T cell receptor beta chains from one sample sequenced in a study of blood T cell repertoires in COVID-19 (dated by TCRdb to between 2020 and 2021). Receptor libraries were prepared by the immunoSEQ multiplex PCR assay. TCRdb re-hosts the immuneACCESS table, in-frame sequences only. Its copies lack some clones; in the studies checked, an unresolved V gene accounts for under half of them, and the cause for the rest is not known. Within this sample are under 45,000 clones, with 70% to 85% of them counted one time only. The top ten hold around 24% of the sample. Sequencing input: peripheral blood. The receptor source for this set is a human donor with acute or convalescent COVID-19. The donor label of this sample is uncertain.

The V call is TRBV5-4, the J call TRBJ2-3; D uncertain. Trimming shortened V by 4 bases and J by 0 bases, and 12 bases separated the two germline ends. CDR1 and CDR2 from the germline V gene are SGHNT and YYREEE (reference sequence). This CDR3 is built from 15 residues. CDR3: CASSRLSDSTDTQYF. The CDR3 region has the DNA TGTGCCAGCAGCCGTTTAAGCGATAGCACAGATACGCAGTATTTT.

The chain recombines TRBV21-1 with TRBJ1-3; TRBD1, as called in the table, went unchecked against the DNA. TRBV21-1 is a documented pseudogene. CDR3 size: 19 residues. CDR3 in amino acids: CASSKVGQGPLPSGNTIYF. The CDR3 region has the DNA TGTGCCAGCAGCAAAGTAGGACAGGGGCCACTTCCCTCTGGAAACACCATATATTTT.

Concerning this clone itself: Other DNA sequences within the sample encode an identical CDR3. The V and J genes are TRBV11-2 and TRBJ1-2, with a possible D match to TRBD1 (5 bases). The CDR3 totals 14 residues. The V end lost 5 bases, the J end lost 2 bases, and 12 bases lay between the germline ends. CDR1 and CDR2 from the germline V gene are SGHAT and FQNNGV. The CDR3 is CASSPSGGNYGYTF. The CDR3 DNA reads TGTGCCAGCAGCCCCTCCGGGGGGAACTATGGCTACACCTTC. Complete variable domain (other parts from reference TRBV11-2 and TRBJ1-2): EAGVAQSPRYKIIEKRQSVAFWCNPISGHATLYWYQQILGQGPKLLIQFQNNGVVDDSQLPKDRFSAERLKGVDSTLKIQPAKLEDSAVYLCASSPSGGNYGYTFGSGTRLTVV.

The chain links TRBV5-1 to TRBJ2-3; a possible D gene is TRBD2 (5 bases). This CDR3 has 13 residues. Trimming stripped 7 bases from V and 4 bases from J, with 13 bases between. The V gene's germline CDR1 is SGHRS and CDR2 YFSETQ. DNA of the CDR3: TGCGCCAGCCGGCGGGCGGGTCCAGATACGCAGTATTTT. Amino acids: CASRRAGPDTQYF.

This clone was recorded a few times. This chain links TRBV14 with TRBJ2-2; possible D gene TRBD2, 5 bases. V lost 6 bases and J lost 4, with 12 bases in between. The CDR3 has 14 amino acids. Germline V CDR1 and CDR2: SGHDN, FVKESK. The CDR3 DNA sequence: TGTGCCAGCAGGGCCGGGATCCTCACCGGGGAGCTGTTTTTT. This encodes CASRAGILTGELFF.

V usage is TRBV9 and J usage is TRBJ1-2; D gene ambiguous. CDR1 and CDR2 from the germline V gene are SGDLS and YYNGEE. V gave up 0 bases and J gave up 6 bases, with 12 bases separating them. The CDR3 totals 14 residues. The CDR3 region is CASSVDGRRDGYTF. CDR3 bases: TGTGCCAGCAGCGTAGACGGCAGGAGGGATGGCTACACCTTC.